The source of this T cell receptor beta chain is a study of cytomegalovirus exposure and HLA in healthy donors. Whole-study findings and limits: Most of the TCR beta V segments (in an earlier analysis) were productive either about 87% or about 30% of the time. Within a later analysis, the majority of CMV-associated TCR beta chains appeared HLA-restricted.

PCR was performed using 60 Vbeta and 13 Jbeta primers. Produced via immunoSEQ multiplex PCR; TCRdb's table is partial and in-frame only. The table lists roughly 180,000 clones, about 82% of them singletons, with 0.77% in the top ten. Remarks on this clone: Its antigen is currently unknown.

V lost 4 bases to trimming and J lost 7 bases; unmatched junction nucleotides: 9. The V gene's germline CDR1 is GTSNPN and CDR2 SVGIG (reference sequence). The CDR3 is 13 residues long. The chain couples TRBV30 to TRBJ1-1; 7 nucleotides align to TRBD1. Sequenced: PBMCs. The receptor's source is a woman between 18 and 30 years old in good health and CMV-seronegative. The CDR3, as DNA: TGTGCCTGGACTCCCGACAGGGCAGTTGAAGCTTTCTTT. Its translation is CAWTPDRAVEAFF.